Each of the 17 T cell receptor beta chains below was sequenced from the same sample in a study of identical twins. MiXCR was run by TCRdb on the 5' RACE reads, yielding one entry per CDR3 protein. Here the sample spans a few hundred thousand distinct CDR3 sequences, less than 9% being singletons. These data are also associated with another study on yellow fever vaccine responses in identical twins.

Sequences were obtained from memory (CD45RO+) T cells sorted from blood. The source is a woman aged 18-30 years in good health.

The genes are TRBV28 and TRBJ2-3; TRBD1 is a possible D gene (6 bases). CDR3 length: 13 residues. Germline CDR1 and CDR2: MDHEN and SYDVKM. Trimming cost V 10 bases and J 3 bases, with 14 bases left between them. CDR3 nucleotide sequence: TGTGCCATCCGCACAGGGATAACAGATACGCAGTATTTT. This sequence encodes CAIRTGITDTQYF.

This clonotype has ten or more counts. This chain joins TRBV20-1 and TRBJ1-5, with 8 nucleotides matching TRBD1. In germline, CDR1 is DFQATT, CDR2 SNEGSKA (reference sequence). The trim removed 6 bases at V and 6 bases at J, leaving 7 bases unmatched. The CDR3 is 13 amino acids. The DNA for the CDR3 is TGCAGTGCCACCCGGGACAGGCTTCAGCCCCAGCATTTT. This codes for CSATRDRLQPQHF.

This clonotype has a count of ten or more. The chain is built from TRBV11-2 and TRBJ1-3; D is unclear. CDR3 length equals 16 residues. Looked up from germline, CDR1 is SGHAT and CDR2 is FQNNGV. Between the trimmed V and J ends, which lost 3 bases and 2 bases, there was a span of 14 bases. This CDR3 is CASSFSGRGPGNTIYF. The CDR3 region has the DNA TGTGCCAGCAGCTTTTCAGGCAGAGGACCTGGAAACACCATATATTTT.

This clonotype came up many times. This rearrangement joins TRBV24-1 to TRBJ2-2; a weak D match, TRBD2 (6 bases). Trimming left V 0 bases short and J 3 bases short, with 7 bases between. Germline loops: CDR1 KGHDR, CDR2 SFDVKD. This CDR3 is built from 15 residues. The CDR3 spells CATSDLGEDTGELFF. The CDR3 nucleotides are TGTGCCACCAGTGATTTGGGGGAGGACACCGGGGAGCTGTTTTTT.

This clonotype has ten or more counts. This chain connects TRBV5-1 to TRBJ2-2; TRBD1 might be the D (6 bases). Trimming left V 0 bases short and J 6 bases short, with 12 bases between. Germline V gene sequence: CDR1 SGHRS, CDR2 YFSETQ. This CDR3 comprises 15 residues. The CDR3 nucleotides read TGCGCCAGCAGCTTGGTGGGGGCTTACGCCGGGGAGCTGTTTTTT. It encodes CASSLVGAYAGELFF.

Points on this clonotype: A much bigger clone sits one base away, suggesting this may be a read error. The V and J genes are TRBV12-3 or TRBV12-4 and TRBJ2-7; D is possibly TRBD2 (5 bases). Trimming took 4 bases from V and 6 from J, leaving 13 bases between them. This CDR3 region has 13 residues. The CDR3 sequence is CASSSSGTSEQYF. CDR3 coding DNA: TGTGCCAGCAGTTCATCGGGAACCAGCGAGCAGTACTTC.

The table lists this clonotype with many counts. The chain uses TRBV5-1 and TRBJ2-1; TRBD2 agrees at 12 bases. Per germline, CDR1 SGHRS and CDR2 YFSETQ. J gave up 4 bases and V 1 base, and 3 bases lay outside the gene matches. The CDR3 has 16 residues. The CDR3 DNA reads TGCGCCAGCAGCTTGCCCGGGACTAGCGGGTACAATGAGCAGTTCTTC. Protein product: CASSLPGTSGYNEQFF.

This clonotype occurred many times. The chain has TRBV7-9 and TRBJ2-5, with no clear D. The CDR3 runs to 14 residues. Trimming stripped 7 bases from V and 5 bases from J, with 17 bases between. Germline V gene lookup returns CDR1 SEHNR and CDR2 FQNEAQ (reference sequence). This CDR3 is CASNRAESRETQYF. DNA of the CDR3: TGTGCCAGCAATCGTGCGGAATCGAGGGAGACCCAGTACTTC. Full variable domain (missing parts from reference TRBV7-9 and TRBJ2-5): DTGVSQNPRHKITKRGQNVTFRCDPISEHNRLYWYRQTLGQGPEFLTYFQNEAQLEKSRLLSDRFSAERPKGSFSTLEIQRTEQGDSAMYLCASNRAESRETQYFGPGTRLLVL.

This clonotype was counted between two and nine times. This chain connects TRBV20-1 to TRBJ1-3; D is ambiguous. The V end lost 4 bases, the J end lost 0 bases, and 10 bases lay between the germline ends. This CDR3 region has 14 residues. CDR1 DFQATT and CDR2 SNEGSKA come from the germline V gene (reference sequence). The CDR3 reads CSATRYPSGNTIYF. DNA of the CDR3: TGCAGTGCTACCAGGTATCCCTCTGGAAACACCATATATTTT.

This clonotype was seen repeatedly, ten times or more. The rearrangement joins TRBV20-1 to TRBJ2-7; 8 bases fit TRBD1. V shed 2 bases, J shed 5 bases, and the junction held 8 bases outside the gene matches. Germline V gene lookup returns CDR1 DFQATT and CDR2 SNEGSKA (reference sequence). CDR3 length: 14 amino acids. CDR3 residues: CSARSDRGFHEQYF. The CDR3 DNA follows: TGCAGTGCTAGATCCGACAGGGGCTTCCACGAGCAGTACTTC.

The table lists this clonotype with a few counts. The genes are TRBV28 and TRBJ1-1; D possibly corresponds to TRBD1 (5 bases). Trimming took off 1 base at V and 3 bases at J, with 12 bases between the two ends. CDR3 length: 15 residues. Germline loops: CDR1 MDHEN, CDR2 SYDVKM. The CDR3 DNA reads TGTGCCAGCAGTTTATTTGCAGGGCCGGACACTGAAGCTTTCTTT. This sequence encodes CASSLFAGPDTEAFF.

This clonotype was observed many times. The chain uses TRBV5-6 and TRBJ1-2; D unresolved. Germline V CDR1 and CDR2: SGHDT, YYEEEE. Trimming took 2 bases from V and 1 from J, leaving 3 bases between them. The CDR3 has 12 residues. CDR3 region: CASSFGNYGYTF. For the CDR3, the DNA is TGTGCCAGCAGCTTTGGTAACTATGGCTACACCTTC.

This clonotype has ten or more counts. The CDR3 spells CASYTSLPSPNSPLHF. The CDR3 DNA sequence: TGTGCCAGCTACACATCCCTCCCTTCCCCTAATTCACCCCTCCACTTT. The genes are TRBV6-1 and TRBJ1-6; no definite D call. V lost 8 bases to trimming and J lost 6 bases, with 20 bases between them. CDR1 is MNHNS, CDR2 SASEGT, per germline. There are 16 residues in the CDR3.

The chain uses TRBV7-6 and TRBJ1-6; D may be TRBD1 (6 bases). V was trimmed by 4 bases and J by 4 bases, leaving 14 bases between them. Germline V gives CDR1 SGHVS, CDR2 FNYEAQ. This CDR3 comprises 16 residues. CDR3 loop: CASSSTDSEYNSPLHF. As DNA, the CDR3 is TGTGCCAGCAGCTCGACGGACAGCGAATATAATTCACCCCTCCACTTT. The complete variable domain, with remaining parts taken from reference TRBV7-6 and TRBJ1-6, reads GAGVSQSPRYKVTKRGQDVALRCDPISGHVSLYWYRQALGQGPEFLTYFNYEAQQDKSGLPNDRFSAERPEGSISTLTIQRTEQRDSAMYRCASSSTDSEYNSPLHFGNGTRLTVT.

This clonotype was seen at least ten times. The genes are TRBV10-2 and TRBJ1-1, with 7 nucleotides matching TRBD1. V lost 7 bases, J lost 0 bases, and 5 bases stayed unmatched. The germline gives CDR1 WSHSY, CDR2 SAAADI. CDR3 length: 14 amino acids. CDR3 amino acids: CASKWTGVNTEAFF. The DNA for the CDR3 is TGCGCCAGCAAATGGACAGGAGTGAACACTGAAGCTTTCTTT.

This clonotype occurred a few times. This chain uses TRBV2 with TRBJ1-5, with TRBD1 matching 7 bases. This CDR3 comprises 13 residues. From germline, CDR1 is SNHLY and CDR2 FYNNEI. Unmatched junction bases numbered 9, after V lost 10 bases and J lost 6 bases. For the CDR3, the DNA is TGTGCCACCACAGACAGGGCAACTCAGCCCCAGCATTTT. Translation gives CATTDRATQPQHF. Full variable domain (rest looked up from reference TRBV2 and TRBJ1-5): EPEVTQTPSHQVTQMGQEVILRCVPISNHLYFYWYRQILGQKVEFLVSFYNNEISEKSEIFDDQFSVERPDGSNFTLKIRSTKLEDSAMYFCATTDRATQPQHFGDGTRLSIL.

As to this clonotype: This may arise from a read error, as a much more abundant clone is one base away. The V and J genes are TRBV3-1 and TRBJ2-7; 9 bases align to TRBD2. The CDR3 consists of 17 residues. Germline assignment: CDR1 LGHDT and CDR2 YNNKEL (reference sequence). The CDR3 spells CASSRKGLAGTSYEQHF. As DNA, the CDR3 is TGTGCCAGCAGCCGAAAGGGGCTAGCGGGGACATCCTACGAGCAGCACTTC.